Listed below are T cell receptor beta chains from one sample, sequenced in a study of response to subunit inactivated influenza vaccine. TCRdb fed the RT-PCR reads into MiXCR, producing one record per CDR3 protein. The data show 550,000 to 650,000 distinct CDR3 sequences, with approximately 12% seen just once and roughly 10% held by the top ten. This specimen was PBMCs from blood, taken on the day of vaccination. The receptors stem from a man aged 45 to 65 who received an inactivated influenza vaccine. CDR3s include the opening cysteine and the closing phenylalanine or tryptophan. D genes are given only for firm matches. A clone size is listed for some rows: how often the clone was seen (once, few, many), or a class if it is expanded.

cdr3_nt	cdr3_aa	d_call	clone_size	v_call	j_call
TGTGCCTCTAAAACGAGTCCCTCGATGACTGAAGCTTTCTTT	CASKTSPSMTEAFF	.	few	TRBV6-2/TRBV6-3	TRBJ1-1
TGTGCCAGCAGGGAAGGGACAGGGGGCGATTCACCCCTCCACTTT	CASREGTGGDSPLHF	TRBD1	.	TRBV2	TRBJ1-6
TGTGCCAGCAGCCCAGGACAGTTCTTAGCCAAAAACATTCAGTACTTC	CASSPGQFLAKNIQYF	.	few	TRBV3-1	TRBJ2-4
TGCAGTGCTAGAGATAACGGGATTGTATGGCAGTCTAATGAGCAGTTCTTC	CSARDNGIVWQSNEQFF	.	.	TRBV20-1	TRBJ2-1
TGTGCCAGCAGCTTATACTTAGGACTAGCGGGTCCCTACGAGCAGTACTTC	CASSLYLGLAGPYEQYF	TRBD2	.	TRBV7-2	TRBJ2-7
TGCGCCAGCAGCCTGGGACAGGGGGGAAAGCAGTACTTC	CASSLGQGGKQYF	TRBD1	few	TRBV4-3	TRBJ2-7
TGTGCCAGCAGCCCTTACAGGGAAGAGACCCAGTACTTC	CASSPYREETQYF	.	few	TRBV28	TRBJ2-5
TGTGCCAGCAGCTTGACAGAACTTATGAACACTGAAGCTTTCTTT	CASSLTELMNTEAFF	.	few	TRBV5-8	TRBJ1-1
TGTGCTAGCAGCTTAGACCAGCTCACCGGGGAGCTGTTTTTT	CASSLDQLTGELFF	.	many	TRBV7-7	TRBJ2-2
TGCGCCAGCAGCCAAGTGGAGGTCTCCTACAATGAGCAGTTCTTC	CASSQVEVSYNEQFF	.	many	TRBV4-1	TRBJ2-1
TGTGCCAGCAGCTTAGGACCAGGGGGTTATAATTCACCCCTCCACTTT	CASSLGPGGYNSPLHF	TRBD1	.	TRBV11-2	TRBJ1-6
TGCGCCAGCAGCTTGGCAGGGGATCGGAATCAGCCCCAGCATTTT	CASSLAGDRNQPQHF	.	.	TRBV5-1	TRBJ1-5
TGCGCCAGCACCCTCCCGGGGGGAGACACTGAAGCTTTCTTT	CASTLPGGDTEAFF	.	.	TRBV5-1	TRBJ1-1
TGTGCCAGCAGTGAACAGGGGGGGAAGGTCAAAAACATTCAGTACTTC	CASSEQGGKVKNIQYF	.	many	TRBV2	TRBJ2-4
TGTGGCAGCAGCTTGGGACAGGGGAATTACGGCAATCAGCCCCAGCATTTT	CGSSLGQGNYGNQPQHF	TRBD1	few	TRBV5-4	TRBJ1-5
TGTGCCAGCAGTTACCCGATCGGTGGGAGGGCTAACACCGGGGAGCTGTTTTTT	CASSYPIGGRANTGELFF	TRBD2	few	TRBV6-2/TRBV6-3	TRBJ2-2
TGTGCCAGCATAGATCGAGGGACTATTCGGCAGTATTTT	CASIDRGTIRQYF	TRBD2	few	TRBV27	TRBJ2-3
TGCGCCAGCAGCTACTTGATGGGGGAGCAGTACTTC	CASSYLMGEQYF	.	many	TRBV5-1	TRBJ2-7
TGTGCCAGCAGGAAGACTAGCGGGACTTTCTACGAGCAGTACTTC	CASRKTSGTFYEQYF	TRBD2	many	TRBV2	TRBJ2-7
TGTGCCAGCAGCTTCTCCGGGGTAGATACGCAGTATTTT	CASSFSGVDTQYF	.	.	TRBV7-9	TRBJ2-3
TGCAGTGCTAGAGTGGGAGTTGAGCAGTTCTTC	CSARVGVEQFF	.	few	TRBV20-1	TRBJ2-1
TGTGCCATCAGTGAGTCGGAGCGGGGGGGCCGAACAGATACGCAGTATTTT	CAISESERGGRTDTQYF	TRBD2	.	TRBV10-3	TRBJ2-3
TGTGCCAGCAGCCTGAGCGGCCTGGGGGCCTACGAGCAGTACTTC	CASSLSGLGAYEQYF	.	few	TRBV3-1	TRBJ2-7
TGTGCCAGCCAGTTATGGTCTAGCGGTGACTACGAGCAGTACTTC	CASQLWSSGDYEQYF	TRBD2	few	TRBV6-2/TRBV6-3	TRBJ2-7
TGTGCCAGCAGCTTAGCCCTAAATACAGCAGATACGCAGTATTTT	CASSLALNTADTQYF	.	.	TRBV11-2	TRBJ2-3
TGTGCCAGCAGTAGACAGACGAGCAATCAGCCCCAGCATTTT	CASSRQTSNQPQHF	.	few	TRBV12-3/TRBV12-4	TRBJ1-5
TGTGCCAGCAGTGACAGACTCCTGAACAATGAGCAGTTCTTC	CASSDRLLNNEQFF	.	.	TRBV2	TRBJ2-1
TGCAGCGTCAGACTAGCATCCTACGAGCAGTACTTC	CSVRLASYEQYF	TRBD2	.	TRBV29-1	TRBJ2-7
TGTGCCAGCAGTCGGGACAGTCGGTACACTGAAGCTTTCTTT	CASSRDSRYTEAFF	TRBD1	.	TRBV6-2/TRBV6-3	TRBJ1-1
TGCGCCAGCAGCTCCGGGACTAGCGGGGATGACACAGATACGCAGTATTTT	CASSSGTSGDDTDTQYF	TRBD2	few	TRBV5-1	TRBJ2-3
TGTGCCAGCAGTTACGAGGTCAGCTCCTACGAGCAGTACTTC	CASSYEVSSYEQYF	.	few	TRBV6-5	TRBJ2-7
TGTGCCAGCTCAGGACCCGGCGGGAGGAGCTACAATGAGCAGTTCTTC	CASSGPGGRSYNEQFF	TRBD2	.	TRBV12-3/TRBV12-4	TRBJ2-1
TGCAGTGCTAGAGTGGGACCCCAAGAGACCCAGTACTTC	CSARVGPQETQYF	.	.	TRBV20-1	TRBJ2-5
TGTGCCAGCAGCTTAGTCGGTATTGCGTCCCTAGCGGGATCCCAAGAGACCCAGTACTTC	CASSLVGIASLAGSQETQYF	TRBD2	few	TRBV11-2	TRBJ2-5
TGTGCCAGCAGCCAAGCAGGGGCGGGTGGGAATTCACCCCTCCACTTT	CASSQAGAGGNSPLHF	.	few	TRBV3-1	TRBJ1-6
TGTGCCAGCAGCTTAGGGCTGGAAGACAGATCATTCCACCCCCTTCAAGAGACCCAGTACTTC	CASSLGLEDRSFHPLQETQYF	.	many	TRBV7-2	TRBJ2-5
TGTGCCAGCAGTTCCCGGACTAGCGGGAGCTACACCGGGGAGCTGTTTTTT	CASSSRTSGSYTGELFF	TRBD2	.	TRBV27	TRBJ2-2
TGTGCCAGCAGTCGGACCGACAGGGCAGAGACCCAGTACTTC	CASSRTDRAETQYF	TRBD1	few	TRBV12-3/TRBV12-4	TRBJ2-5
TGCGCCAGCAGCAGTCAGGGGTTCGGTAATTCACCCCTCCACTTT	CASSSQGFGNSPLHF	.	many	TRBV4-3	TRBJ1-6
TGTGCCTCCCGGACCCCAGTTCGTAGCACAGATACGCAGTATTTT	CASRTPVRSTDTQYF	.	.	TRBV6-2/TRBV6-3	TRBJ2-3
TGTGCCAGCAGCTCCTCGACACTGAACACTGAAGCTTTCTTT	CASSSSTLNTEAFF	.	.	TRBV11-2	TRBJ1-1
TGCGCCAGCAGCTTGATGTTAGTGCGCTCCTATAATTCACCCCTCCACTTT	CASSLMLVRSYNSPLHF	.	few	TRBV5-1	TRBJ1-6
TGTGCCAGCTCCTACGGGGCGCGGATGAGAGAGACCCAGTACTTC	CASSYGARMRETQYF	.	.	TRBV7-9	TRBJ2-5
TGTGCCAGCAGTCACGGACAGGGGAGTTATGAGCAGTACTTC	CASSHGQGSYEQYF	TRBD1	many	TRBV12-3/TRBV12-4	TRBJ2-7
TGTGCCAGCAGTCGCAGGGGGGAGGCGAACTACGAGCAGTACTTC	CASSRRGEANYEQYF	.	.	TRBV12-3/TRBV12-4	TRBJ2-7
.	CASSLGLVPKLSF	.	few	TRBV12-3/TRBV12-4	TRBJ1-1
TGTGCCAGCAGCCTGGGACTAGCGGTGAGAACAGATACGCAGTATTTT	CASSLGLAVRTDTQYF	TRBD2	.	TRBV11-2	TRBJ2-3
TGCGCCAGCTCTCCTGAGGGGACAGGGGTATACAATGAGCAGTTCTTC	CASSPEGTGVYNEQFF	TRBD1	.	TRBV4-3	TRBJ2-1
TGTGCCAGCAGTCCAGACTGGGGGAAATACGAGCAGTACTTC	CASSPDWGKYEQYF	.	few	TRBV2	TRBJ2-7
TGTGCCAGCAGTTTAAGGGGGAATCAGCCCCAGCATTTT	CASSLRGNQPQHF	.	many	TRBV12-3/TRBV12-4	TRBJ1-5
TGCGCCAGCAGCGAGGGACAGGGGTCCGGTTCACCCCTCCACTTT	CASSEGQGSGSPLHF	TRBD1	.	TRBV5-1	TRBJ1-6
TGTGCCAGCAGCTTTCGATCATCCGAGCAGTACTTC	CASSFRSSEQYF	.	.	TRBV7-9	TRBJ2-7
TGTGCCAGCAGTCCTCAGGGGAACAACAATGAGCAGTTCTTC	CASSPQGNNNEQFF	.	many	TRBV12-3/TRBV12-4	TRBJ2-1
TGCGCCAGCAGCCGCGACAGGGGTGACGGCTACACCTTC	CASSRDRGDGYTF	TRBD1	few	TRBV5-1	TRBJ1-2
TGTGCCAGCAGCCAAGGCGGGAGGAGCTCCTACGAGCAGTACTTC	CASSQGGRSSYEQYF	TRBD2	few	TRBV3-1	TRBJ2-7
TGTGCCAGCAGTACAGGGTATGGGGACTACGAGCAGTACTTC	CASSTGYGDYEQYF	.	.	TRBV6-1	TRBJ2-7
TGTGCCACAAAACTAGCGGATAGCACAGATACGCAGTATTTT	CATKLADSTDTQYF	TRBD2	few	TRBV10-3	TRBJ2-3
TGTGCCACCAGTGACCCCCGGGGAGGGGACACTGAAGCTTTCTTT	CATSDPRGGDTEAFF	.	.	TRBV24-1	TRBJ1-1
TGCGCCAGCAGGACCGGACTAGGCGAGACCCAGTACTTC	CASRTGLGETQYF	TRBD2	.	TRBV5-1	TRBJ2-5
TGTGCCACCAGTGATTACGAAGGACCGGAGCAGTACTTC	CATSDYEGPEQYF	.	.	TRBV24-1	TRBJ2-7